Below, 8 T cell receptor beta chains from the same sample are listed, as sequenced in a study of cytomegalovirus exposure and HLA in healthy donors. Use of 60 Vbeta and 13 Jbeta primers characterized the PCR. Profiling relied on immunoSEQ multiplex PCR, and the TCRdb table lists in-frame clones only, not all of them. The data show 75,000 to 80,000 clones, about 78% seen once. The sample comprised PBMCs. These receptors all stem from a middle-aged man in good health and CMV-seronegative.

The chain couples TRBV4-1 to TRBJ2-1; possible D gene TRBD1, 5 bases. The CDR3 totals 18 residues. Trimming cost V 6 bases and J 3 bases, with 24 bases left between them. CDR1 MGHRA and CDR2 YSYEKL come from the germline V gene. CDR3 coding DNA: TGCGCCAGCAGTCGAATACTCCCTGGGGCGGTCGGCTACAATGAGCAGTTCTTC. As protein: CASSRILPGAVGYNEQFF.

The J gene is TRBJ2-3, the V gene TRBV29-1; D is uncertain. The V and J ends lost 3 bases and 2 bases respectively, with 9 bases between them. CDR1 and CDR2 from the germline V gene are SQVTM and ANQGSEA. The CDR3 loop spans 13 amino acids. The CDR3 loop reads CSVEVSITDTQYF. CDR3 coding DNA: TGCAGCGTTGAGGTTAGCATCACAGATACGCAGTATTTT.

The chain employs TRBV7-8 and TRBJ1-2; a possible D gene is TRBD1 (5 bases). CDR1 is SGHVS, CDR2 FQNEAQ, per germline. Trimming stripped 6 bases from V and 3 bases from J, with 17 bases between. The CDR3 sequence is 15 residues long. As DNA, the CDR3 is TGTGCCAGCAGTTTTAGGGCAGGGTTGGACTATGGCTACACCTTC. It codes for CASSFRAGLDYGYTF.

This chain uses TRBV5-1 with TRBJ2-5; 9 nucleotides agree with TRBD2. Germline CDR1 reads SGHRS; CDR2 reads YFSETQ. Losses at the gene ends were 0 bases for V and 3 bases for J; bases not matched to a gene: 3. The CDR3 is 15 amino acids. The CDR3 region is CASSLVASGKETQYF. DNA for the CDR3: TGCGCCAGCAGCTTGGTGGCTAGCGGGAAAGAGACCCAGTACTTC.

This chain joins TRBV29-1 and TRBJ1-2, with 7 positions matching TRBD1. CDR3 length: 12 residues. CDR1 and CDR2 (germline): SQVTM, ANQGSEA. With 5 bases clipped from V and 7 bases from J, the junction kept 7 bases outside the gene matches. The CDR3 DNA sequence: TGCAGCGTTTTATCGACAGGGCGTGGCTACACCTTC. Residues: CSVLSTGRGYTF.

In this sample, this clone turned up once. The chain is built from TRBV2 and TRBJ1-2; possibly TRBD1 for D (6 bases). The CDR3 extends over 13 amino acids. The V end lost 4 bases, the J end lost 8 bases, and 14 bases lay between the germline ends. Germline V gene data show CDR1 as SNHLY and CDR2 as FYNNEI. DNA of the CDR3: TGTGCCAGCAGTGCCGACAGGCTTCGGGGCTACACCTTC. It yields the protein CASSADRLRGYTF.

CDR3 nucleotides: TGCGCCAGCAGCTCCCGGAGGAGCACCGGGGAGCTGTTTTTT. Protein product: CASSSRRSTGELFF. The chain has TRBV4-1 and TRBJ2-2; maybe TRBD2 (5 bases). Germline CDR1 MGHRA, CDR2 YSYEKL. V dropped 5 bases and J dropped 4 bases, with 11 bases sitting between them. The CDR3 totals 14 residues.

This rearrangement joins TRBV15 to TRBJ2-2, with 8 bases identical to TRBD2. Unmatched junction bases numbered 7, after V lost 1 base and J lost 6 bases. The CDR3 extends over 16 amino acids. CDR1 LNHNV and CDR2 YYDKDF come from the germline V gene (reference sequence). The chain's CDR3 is CATSRGGTRMAGELFF. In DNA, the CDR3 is TGTGCCACCAGCAGAGGGGGGACTAGAATGGCCGGGGAGCTGTTTTTT.